This TCR beta chain was found in a study of CD8 T cells in ankylosing spondylitis. Overall study results and limits: The study looked at matched synovial fluid samples from ankylosing spondylitis patients. Disease-linked clones were reported to be significantly enriched there. Disease-linked clones displayed a CD8+ phenotype and appeared relatively rarely in peripheral blood. Typical of ankylosing spondylitis blood, it appeared, was a TCR beta motif of eight highly homologous variants.

This clonotype was counted ten times or more. No antigen is known for it. CDR3 size: 16 residues. The germline V and J ends were trimmed by 6 bases and 0 bases, with 16 bases remaining between them. MiXCR was run by TCRdb on the 5' RACE reads, yielding one entry per CDR3 protein. The sample shows roughly 240,000 distinct CDR3 sequences, roughly 8.2% of them seen only once. The TCR was taken from a female donor with ankylosing spondylitis or in good health (not recorded which). Sequencing used blood, either unsorted or a sorted T cell fraction (not recorded which). The J gene is TRBJ2-3, the V gene TRBV12-3 or TRBV12-4, with D tentatively TRBD2 (5 bases). This chain's CDR3 is CASRGERADSTDTQYF. CDR3 bases: TGTGCCAGCAGGGGTGAAAGAGCGGATAGCACAGATACGCAGTATTTT.